This TCR beta chain was observed in a study of PD-L1 blockade in urothelial cancer. Study-level points and caveats: Durable-benefit cases showed more tumor-associated blood clone expansion at 3 weeks.

Worth noting for this clone: Its antigen is undetermined.

The data were produced by immunoSEQ multiplex PCR, yet TCRdb's version contains in-frame clones alone and is incomplete. The sample shows tens of thousands of clones, about 83% of them seen only once. Documented time point: pretreatment peripheral blood. This specimen was PBMCs, taken around atezolizumab (anti-PD-L1) treatment. This sequence was found in a woman aged 70-85 years with urothelial cancer.

The CDR3 bases are TGTGCCAGCAGTCGAACAAGCGGGTCGGAGACCCAGTACTTC. Residues: CASSRTSGSETQYF. The gene calls are TRBV2 and TRBJ2-5; D might be TRBD2 (6 bases). The CDR3 extends over 14 amino acids. CDR1 is SNHLY and CDR2 is FYNNEI in the germline V gene. V gave up 5 bases and J gave up 5 bases, with 15 bases separating them.